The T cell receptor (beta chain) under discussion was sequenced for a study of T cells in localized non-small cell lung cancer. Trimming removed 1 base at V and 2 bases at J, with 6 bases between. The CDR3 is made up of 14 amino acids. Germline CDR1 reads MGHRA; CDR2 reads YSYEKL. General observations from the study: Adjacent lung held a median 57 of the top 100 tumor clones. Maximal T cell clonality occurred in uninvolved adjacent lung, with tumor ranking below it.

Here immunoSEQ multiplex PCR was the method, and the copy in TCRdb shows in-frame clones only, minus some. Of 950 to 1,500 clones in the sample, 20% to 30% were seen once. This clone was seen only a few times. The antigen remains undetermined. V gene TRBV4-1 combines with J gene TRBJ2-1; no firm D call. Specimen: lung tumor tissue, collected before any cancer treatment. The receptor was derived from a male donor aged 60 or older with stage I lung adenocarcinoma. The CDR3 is CASSQATPYNEQFF. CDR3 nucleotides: TGCGCCAGCAGCCAAGCTACGCCCTACAATGAGCAGTTCTTC.